This T cell receptor beta chain was obtained from a study of T-cell memory formation after mild COVID-19. Germline trimming cut 4 bases from V and 4 bases from J; bases unmatched to any gene: 4. This CDR3 comprises 16 residues. Germline-derived CDR1 and CDR2 are SGHVS and FQNEAQ. TCRdb re-called the 5' RACE reads with MiXCR, one entry per CDR3 protein. The table lists hundreds of thousands of distinct CDR3 sequences, less than 25% of them singletons. The chain carries TRBV7-8 and TRBJ2-3, with 14 bases identical to TRBD2. The sequenced material came from PBMCs or a T cell subset sorted from them (not recorded which). The source of this sequence is an adult woman who had mild COVID-19 (a few samples of this study predate the infection). Cell type and time point are not known. CDR3 sequence reads: CASSSTTSGGADTQYF. Here the CDR3 DNA reads TGTGCCAGCAGCTCCACGACTAGCGGGGGGGCAGATACGCAGTATTTT.